The 30 T cell receptor beta chains reported below all come from one sample, sequenced in a study of blood T cell repertoires in COVID-19. Profiling relied on immunoSEQ multiplex PCR, and the TCRdb table lists in-frame clones only, not all of them. The sample contains about 62,000 clones, approximately 79% of which appear only once. Material: peripheral blood. The receptors shown here come from an elderly woman with active or convalescent COVID-19.

The chain carries TRBV6-6 and TRBJ1-1, with D perhaps TRBD1 (5 bases). Per the germline V gene, CDR1 is MNHNY and CDR2 is SVGAGI (reference sequence). There are 16 residues in the CDR3. The V end lost 7 bases, the J end lost 1 base, and 19 bases lay between the germline ends. The CDR3 protein is CASIDRGVTGNTEAFF. The CDR3 DNA follows: TGTGCCAGCATCGACCGGGGGGTGACGGGGAACACTGAAGCTTTCTTT.

The rearrangement links TRBV25-1 to TRBJ2-2, with TRBD1 matching over 9 bases. Losses at the gene ends were 10 bases for V and 6 bases for J; bases not matched to a gene: 9. This CDR3 has 14 residues. The germline gives CDR1 MGHDK, CDR2 SYGVNS. CDR3 in amino acids: CATAGTGRSGELFF. DNA of the CDR3: TGTGCCACAGCCGGGACAGGGAGGTCCGGGGAGCTGTTTTTT.

This chain uses TRBV27 with TRBJ1-2; 7 bases map to TRBD1. Germline trimming cut 0 bases from V and 1 base from J; bases unmatched to any gene: 8. The CDR3 contains 17 residues. Germline V lookup: CDR1 MNHEY, CDR2 SMNVEV (reference sequence). In DNA form, the CDR3 reads TGTGCCAGCAGTTTATCATGGCGGTCAGGGGGTAACTATGGCTACACCTTC. Translated: CASSLSWRSGGNYGYTF.

This clone was recorded a few times. This chain uses TRBV7-9 with TRBJ2-3, with 10 bases that match TRBD1. Germline V gene sequence: CDR1 SEHNR, CDR2 FQNEAQ (reference sequence). This CDR3 region has 16 residues. With 5 bases clipped from V and 0 bases from J, the junction kept 5 bases outside the gene matches. CDR3 nucleotides: TGTGCCAGCAGCAGACAGGGGGCTACTAGCACAGATACGCAGTATTTT. As protein: CASSRQGATSTDTQYF.

The chain couples TRBV14 to TRBJ1-2, with 8 bases fitting TRBD1. The CDR3 is 15 residues long. Germline V gives CDR1 SGHDN, CDR2 FVKESK. V was pared by 4 bases and J by 5 bases, with 9 bases of the junction left unmatched. CDR3 nucleotides: TGTGCCAGCAGCCCCCTCGGACAGGGACCTTATGGCTACACCTTC. This sequence encodes CASSPLGQGPYGYTF.

V usage is TRBV6-5 and J usage is TRBJ2-7; TRBD1 might be the D (5 bases). Germline CDR1 is MNHEY and CDR2 is SVGAGI. The CDR3 covers 13 residues. V lost 5 bases to trimming and J lost 4 bases, with 12 bases between them. The CDR3 is CASSRTPRYEQYF. The CDR3 nucleotides are TGTGCCAGCAGTCGGACACCTCGGTACGAGCAGTACTTC.

The J gene is TRBJ2-1, the V gene TRBV6-1; D gene unclear. Germline V gives CDR1 MNHNS, CDR2 SASEGT. With 2 bases removed from V and 8 bases from J, the gap between germline ends came to 10 bases. The CDR3 extends over 13 amino acids. The CDR3, as DNA: TGTGCCAGCAGTGAACCGCGGTGGGATGAGCAGTTCTTC. Residues: CASSEPRWDEQFF.

On this clone itself: One junction end disagrees with the germline gene, perhaps due to a read error. The chain uses TRBV7-8 and TRBJ2-3; 7 nucleotides line up with TRBD2. Germline loops: CDR1 SGHVS, CDR2 FQNEAQ. CDR3 size: 16 residues. The CDR3 nucleotides are TGTGCCAGCAGTTTAGAGGACCGGGGGGTGGCAGATACGCAGTATTTT. Encoded protein: CASSLEDRGVADTQYF.

This clone was observed a handful of times. J is TRBJ1-6 and V is TRBV6-6, with a tentative D call TRBD1 (6 bases). The V gene lost 5 bases and the J gene lost 13 bases, with 15 bases spanning the gap. The CDR3 is 13 residues long. Germline V gene sequence: CDR1 MNHNY, CDR2 SVGAGI (reference sequence). The chain's CDR3 is CASSQTGQTPLHF. In DNA form, the CDR3 reads TGTGCCAGCAGTCAAACAGGGCAGACCCCCCTCCACTTT.

J is TRBJ2-1 and V is TRBV5-5; 7 bases are shared with TRBD1. V shed 4 bases, J shed 7 bases, and the junction held 11 bases outside the gene matches. The germline V gene has CDR1 SGHKS and CDR2 YYEKEE (reference sequence). This CDR3 is built from 15 residues. CDR3 sequence: CASSPTGSRRNEQFF. The CDR3 bases are TGTGCCAGCAGCCCGACAGGGTCCCGCAGAAATGAGCAGTTCTTC.

V usage is TRBV2 and J usage is TRBJ1-2; D perhaps matches TRBD1 (6 bases). The V and J ends lost 5 bases and 6 bases respectively, with 19 bases between them. The CDR3 extends over 15 amino acids. The germline CDR1 and CDR2 sequences are SNHLY and FYNNEI. CDR3 sequence (DNA): TGTGCCAGCAGTAAGCACGGAGAGACAGGAGATGGCTACACCTTC. Translation gives CASSKHGETGDGYTF.

J is TRBJ1-5 and V is TRBV28; TRBD1 aligns across 7 bases. The length of the CDR3 is 13 residues. The germline V gene encodes CDR1 MDHEN and CDR2 SYDVKM. The junction had 1 base not matched to a gene; V was cut back by 6 bases and J by 2 bases. The CDR3 here is CASRGQGNQPQHF. The CDR3 DNA follows: TGTGCCAGCAGAGGACAGGGCAATCAGCCCCAGCATTTT.

The chain links TRBV30 to TRBJ1-6, with 11 bases fitting TRBD1. V gave up 6 bases and J gave up 9 bases; unmatched junction bases: 7. This CDR3 is 14 amino acids long. CDR1 and CDR2 (germline): GTSNPN, SVGIG (reference sequence). The DNA for the CDR3 is TGTGCCTGTATCCCCGGGACAGGGGGTTCACCCCTCCACTTT. This gives the protein CACIPGTGGSPLHF.

This clone was seen a handful of times. The chain couples TRBV11-3 to TRBJ1-3; D may be TRBD1 (5 bases). CDR3 length: 15 amino acids. Trimming cost V 5 bases and J 5 bases, with 16 bases left between them. The germline V gene encodes CDR1 SGHNT and CDR2 YENEEA. This CDR3 is CASSTRGAGRNTIYF. CDR3 DNA: TGTGCCAGCAGCACCCGTGGGGCCGGACGAAACACCATATATTTT. Full variable domain (outside the CDR3, taken from reference TRBV11-3 and TRBJ1-3): EAGVVQSPRYKIIEKKQPVAFWCNPISGHNTLYWYLQNLGQGPELLIRYENEEAVDDSQLPKDRFSAERLKGVDSTLKIQPAELGDSAVYLCASSTRGAGRNTIYFGEGSWLTVV.

The chain recombines TRBV7-3 with TRBJ1-1, with unresolved D. Per germline, CDR1 SGHTA and CDR2 FQGTGA. V was trimmed by 1 base and J by 8 bases, leaving 8 bases between them. CDR3 size: 12 residues. The CDR3 here is CASSLSGGEAFF. The CDR3 bases are TGTGCCAGCAGCTTAAGTGGAGGGGAAGCTTTCTTT.

This clone has a handful of counts. V and J are TRBV2 and TRBJ1-5; 7 nucleotides match TRBD1. CDR3 length: 14 amino acids. Trimming cost V 0 bases and J 7 bases; bases outside gene matches: 3. The germline V gene has CDR1 SNHLY and CDR2 FYNNEI. In DNA form, the CDR3 reads TGTGCCAGCAGTGAAGCGACAGGGTCACAGCCCCAGCATTTT. The encoded protein is CASSEATGSQPQHF.

The rearrangement links TRBV2 to TRBJ2-1, with D perhaps TRBD1 (6 bases). CDR3 length: 16 residues. The germline CDR1 and CDR2 sequences are SNHLY and FYNNEI. Between the trimmed V and J ends, which lost 1 base and 6 bases, there was a span of 16 bases. The CDR3 coding sequence is TGTGCCAGCAGTGAAGGGGAAACAGGGTACGCCAATGAGCAGTTCTTC. It yields the protein CASSEGETGYANEQFF.

The chain has TRBV2 and TRBJ1-1, with 7 bases matching TRBD1. The V and J ends lost 5 bases and 7 bases, in that order; junction bases with no gene match: 7. This CDR3 spans 13 amino acids. From germline, CDR1 is SNHLY and CDR2 FYNNEI. The CDR3, as DNA: TGTGCCAGCAGTTTTCCCACAGGGGATGAAGCTTTCTTT. Protein sequence: CASSFPTGDEAFF.

J is TRBJ2-7 and V is TRBV7-2, with D possibly TRBD2 on 5 matching bases. Trimming left V 1 base short and J 6 bases short, with 13 bases between. The CDR3 has 14 amino acids. CDR1 and CDR2 from the germline V gene are SGHTA and FQGNSA. The CDR3 sequence is CASSLVATSGEQYF. For the CDR3, the DNA is TGTGCCAGCAGCTTAGTGGCTACGAGCGGCGAGCAGTACTTC.

The chain recombines TRBV29-1 with TRBJ2-3; no firm D call. V gave up 6 bases and J gave up 10 bases, with 14 bases separating them. CDR1 and CDR2 from the germline V gene are SQVTM and ANQGSEA. The CDR3 spans 11 residues. The CDR3 is CSVIDTPAQYF. The CDR3 DNA sequence: TGCAGCGTAATAGACACCCCGGCGCAGTATTTT.

Of note for this clone: This is likely a read error, given that the CDR3 carries no conserved phenylalanine or tryptophan at its end. V and J are TRBV3-1 (or the pseudogene TRBV3-2) and TRBJ1-2, with a tentative D call TRBD1 (6 bases). Germline V gene sequence: CDR1 LGHDT, CDR2 YNNKEL (reference sequence). CDR3 size: 15 residues. V shed 1 base and J shed 2 bases, with 11 bases lying between them. CDR3 DNA sequence: TGTGCCAGCAGCCAAGGCCCAGGGGACAACTATGGCTACACCCTC. Translating gives CASSQGPGDNYGYTL.

The rearrangement links TRBV4-1 to TRBJ2-3; 10 positions match TRBD2. Germline CDR1 MGHRA, CDR2 YSYEKL. This CDR3 is built from 17 residues. V lost 5 bases, J lost 5 bases, and 13 bases stayed unmatched. In DNA form, the CDR3 reads TGCGCCAGCAGCGATAGCTCGGCTAGCGGGGGAATAGATACGCAGTATTTT. As protein: CASSDSSASGGIDTQYF.

This chain joins TRBV7-9 and TRBJ1-1; D not resolved. This CDR3 has 14 amino acids. From germline, CDR1 is SEHNR and CDR2 FQNEAQ (reference sequence). V gave up 1 base and J gave up 0 bases, with 6 bases separating them. CDR3 region: CASSLGQVNTEAFF. The DNA for the CDR3 is TGTGCCAGCAGCTTAGGCCAGGTGAACACTGAAGCTTTCTTT. Full variable domain (rest looked up from reference TRBV7-9 and TRBJ1-1): DTGVSQNPRHKITKRGQNVTFRCDPISEHNRLYWYRQTLGQGPEFLTYFQNEAQLEKSRLLSDRFSAERPKGSFSTLEIQRTEQGDSAMYLCASSLGQVNTEAFFGQGTRLTVV.

The chain combines TRBV6-5 with TRBJ1-5, with D possibly TRBD1 on 5 matching bases. Looked up from germline, CDR1 is MNHEY and CDR2 is SVGAGI. Trimming shortened V by 7 bases and J by 4 bases, and 11 bases separated the two germline ends. The CDR3 runs to 13 residues. CDR3 bases: TGTGCCAGCATGCGGGGGACGAATCAGCCCCAGCATTTT. The encoded protein is CASMRGTNQPQHF.

This chain joins TRBV5-1 and TRBJ1-6, with D tentatively TRBD1 (6 bases). CDR3 length: 15 amino acids. V shed 0 bases and J shed 8 bases, with 12 bases lying between them. Germline V CDR1 and CDR2: SGHRS, YFSETQ. CDR3: CASSLEGGRDSPLHF. The CDR3 region has the DNA TGCGCCAGCAGCTTGGAGGGGGGGCGTGATTCACCCCTCCACTTT.

The V and J genes are TRBV29-1 and TRBJ1-2, with D perhaps TRBD1 (6 bases). V was pared by 0 bases and J by 4 bases, with 12 bases between. The germline gives CDR1 SQVTM, CDR2 ANQGSEA. The CDR3 contains 14 residues. CDR3 loop: CSVEDLPGAYGYTF. In nucleotides, the CDR3 is TGCAGCGTTGAAGATCTTCCAGGGGCCTATGGCTACACCTTC.

The rearrangement uses TRBV5-8 and TRBJ1-1; unclear D gene. V was pared by 4 bases and J by 5 bases, with 21 bases between. Germline CDR1 and CDR2: SGHTS and YDEGEE. CDR3 size: 16 residues. In DNA form, the CDR3 reads TGTGCCAGCAGCCCGTATTGGAGGTCAGATGATACTGAAGCTTTCTTT. Translating it yields CASSPYWRSDDTEAFF.

This chain links TRBV6-5 with TRBJ2-3; maybe TRBD2 (6 bases). CDR1 is MNHEY, CDR2 SVGAGI, per germline. V was shortened by 4 bases and J by 8 bases, with 10 bases between the two germline ends. This CDR3 has 12 amino acids. The CDR3 DNA follows: TGTGCCAGCAGTTCTCAGGGAGGTACGCAGTATTTT. Translating it yields CASSSQGGTQYF.

V usage is TRBV5-4 and J usage is TRBJ2-7; D is possibly TRBD2 (5 bases). This CDR3 comprises 17 residues. CDR1 and CDR2 (germline): SGHNT, YYREEE (reference sequence). Between the trimmed V and J ends, which lost 4 bases and 0 bases, there was a span of 20 bases. This CDR3 reads CASSGSRAGDASYEQYF. DNA of the CDR3: TGTGCCAGCAGCGGGAGCCGAGCAGGCGATGCCTCCTACGAGCAGTACTTC.

This clone was seen more than once but under ten times. The rearrangement uses TRBV6-5 and TRBJ1-2, with TRBD1 identical over 8 bases. The CDR3 spans 12 residues. V was pared by 4 bases and J by 7 bases, with 2 bases of the junction left unmatched. CDR1 and CDR2 (germline): MNHEY, SVGAGI. CDR3 DNA: TGTGCCAGCAGTTCAGGGGGCCTTGGCTACACCTTC. Translated: CASSSGGLGYTF.